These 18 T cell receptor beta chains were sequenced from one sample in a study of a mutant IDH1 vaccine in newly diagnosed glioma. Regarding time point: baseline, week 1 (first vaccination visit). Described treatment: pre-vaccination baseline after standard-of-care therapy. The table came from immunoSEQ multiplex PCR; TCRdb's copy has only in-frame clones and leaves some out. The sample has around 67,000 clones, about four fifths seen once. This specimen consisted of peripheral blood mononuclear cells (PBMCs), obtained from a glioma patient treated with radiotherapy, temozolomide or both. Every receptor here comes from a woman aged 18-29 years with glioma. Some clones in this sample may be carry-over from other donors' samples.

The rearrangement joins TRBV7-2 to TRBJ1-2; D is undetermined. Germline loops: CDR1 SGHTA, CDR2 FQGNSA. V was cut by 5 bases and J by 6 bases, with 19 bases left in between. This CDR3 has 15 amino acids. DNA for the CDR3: TGTGCCAGCAGCCCCCACGGGCAATTTGGGGATGGCTACACCTTC. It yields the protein CASSPHGQFGDGYTF.

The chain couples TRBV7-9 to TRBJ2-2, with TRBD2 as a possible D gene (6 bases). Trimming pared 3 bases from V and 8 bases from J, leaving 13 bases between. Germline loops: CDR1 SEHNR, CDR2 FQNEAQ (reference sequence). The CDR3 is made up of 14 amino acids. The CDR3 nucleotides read TGTGCCAGCAGCTTTGCCTCAGGAGGGGGGGAGCTGTTTTTT. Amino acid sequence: CASSFASGGGELFF.

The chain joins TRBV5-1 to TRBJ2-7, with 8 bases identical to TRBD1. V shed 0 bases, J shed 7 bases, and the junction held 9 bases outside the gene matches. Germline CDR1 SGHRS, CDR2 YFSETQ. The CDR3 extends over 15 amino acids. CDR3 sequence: CASSLATGGPQEQYF. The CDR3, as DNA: TGCGCCAGCAGCTTGGCCACAGGGGGTCCTCAAGAGCAGTACTTC.

This CDR3 reads CASSLVGRGDEQFF. The CDR3 bases are TGTGCCAGCAGCTTGGTCGGGAGGGGGGATGAGCAGTTCTTC. The rearrangement uses TRBV5-5 and TRBJ2-1, with 8 bases aligning to TRBD2. Trimming at V came to 0 bases and at J to 8 bases, leaving 4 bases not matched to a gene. The germline V gene encodes CDR1 SGHKS and CDR2 YYEKEE (reference sequence). The CDR3 loop spans 14 amino acids.

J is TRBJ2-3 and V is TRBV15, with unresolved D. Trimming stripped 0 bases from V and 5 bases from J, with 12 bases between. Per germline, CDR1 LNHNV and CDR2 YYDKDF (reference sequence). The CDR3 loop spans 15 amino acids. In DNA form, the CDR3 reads TGTGCCACCAGCAGAGAGGCAGTGACGGGAGATACGCAGTATTTT. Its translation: CATSREAVTGDTQYF.

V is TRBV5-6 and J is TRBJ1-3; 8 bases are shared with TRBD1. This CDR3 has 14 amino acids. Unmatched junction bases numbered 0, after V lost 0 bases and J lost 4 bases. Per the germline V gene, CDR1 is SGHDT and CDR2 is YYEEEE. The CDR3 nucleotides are TGTGCCAGCAGCTTGGGGGACAGGGGAAACACCATATATTTT. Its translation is CASSLGDRGNTIYF.

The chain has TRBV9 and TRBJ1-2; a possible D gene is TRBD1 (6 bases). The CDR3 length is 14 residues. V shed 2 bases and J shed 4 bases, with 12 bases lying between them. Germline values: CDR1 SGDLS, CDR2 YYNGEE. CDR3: CASSVGGRVYGYTF. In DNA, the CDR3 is TGTGCCAGCAGCGTTGGGGGCAGGGTCTATGGCTACACCTTC. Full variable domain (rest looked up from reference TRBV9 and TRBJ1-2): DSGVTQTPKHLITATGQRVTLRCSPRSGDLSVYWYQQSLDQGLQFLIQYYNGEERAKGNILERFSAQQFPDLHSELNLSSLELGDSALYFCASSVGGRVYGYTFGSGTRLTVV.

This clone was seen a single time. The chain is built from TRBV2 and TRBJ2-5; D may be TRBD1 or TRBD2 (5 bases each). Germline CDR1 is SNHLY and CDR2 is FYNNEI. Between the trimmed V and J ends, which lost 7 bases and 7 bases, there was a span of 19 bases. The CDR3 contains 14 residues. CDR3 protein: CASKTGTDLGTQYF. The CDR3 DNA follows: TGTGCCAGCAAGACCGGGACGGACCTTGGGACCCAGTACTTC.

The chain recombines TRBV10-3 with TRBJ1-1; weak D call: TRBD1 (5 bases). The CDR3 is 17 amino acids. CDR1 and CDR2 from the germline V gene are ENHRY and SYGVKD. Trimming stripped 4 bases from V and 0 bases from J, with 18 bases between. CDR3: CAISGSTGWTMNTEAFF. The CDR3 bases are TGTGCCATCAGTGGTTCTACAGGTTGGACGATGAACACTGAAGCTTTCTTT.

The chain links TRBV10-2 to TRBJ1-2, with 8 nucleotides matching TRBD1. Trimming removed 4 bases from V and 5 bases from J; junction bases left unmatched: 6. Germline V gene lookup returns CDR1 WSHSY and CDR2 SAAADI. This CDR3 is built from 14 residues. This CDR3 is CASSGQGNGYGYTF. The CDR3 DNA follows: TGCGCCAGCAGTGGACAGGGGAATGGGTATGGCTACACCTTC.

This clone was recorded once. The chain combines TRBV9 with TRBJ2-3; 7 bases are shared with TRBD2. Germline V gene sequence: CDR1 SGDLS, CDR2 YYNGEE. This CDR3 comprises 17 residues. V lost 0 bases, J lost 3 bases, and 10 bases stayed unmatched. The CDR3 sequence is CASSVDPAGLITDTQYF. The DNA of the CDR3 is TGTGCCAGCAGCGTAGATCCAGCGGGACTAATAACAGATACGCAGTATTTT.

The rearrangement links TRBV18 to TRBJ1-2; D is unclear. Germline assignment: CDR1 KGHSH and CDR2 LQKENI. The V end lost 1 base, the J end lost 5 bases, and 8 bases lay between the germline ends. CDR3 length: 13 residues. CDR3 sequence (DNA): TGTGCCAGCTCACCACGGAACGGGTATGGCTACACCTTC. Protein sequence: CASSPRNGYGYTF.

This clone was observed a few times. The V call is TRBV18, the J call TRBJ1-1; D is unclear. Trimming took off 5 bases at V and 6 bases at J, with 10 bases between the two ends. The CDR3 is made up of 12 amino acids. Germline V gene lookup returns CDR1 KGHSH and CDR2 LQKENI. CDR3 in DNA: TGTGCCAGCTCAGAAAATCTACCTGAAGCTTTCTTT. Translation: CASSENLPEAFF. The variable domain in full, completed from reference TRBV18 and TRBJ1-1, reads NAGVMQNPRHLVRRRGQEARLRCSPMKGHSHVYWYRQLPEEGLKFMVYLQKENIIDESGMPKERFSAEFPKEGPSILRIQQVVRGDSAAYFCASSENLPEAFFGQGTRLTVV.

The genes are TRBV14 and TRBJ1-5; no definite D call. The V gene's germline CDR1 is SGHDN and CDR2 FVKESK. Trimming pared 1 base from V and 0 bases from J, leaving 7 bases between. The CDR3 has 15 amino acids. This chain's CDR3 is CASSQGGTSNQPQHF. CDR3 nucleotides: TGTGCCAGCAGCCAAGGGGGTACTAGCAATCAGCCCCAGCATTTT.

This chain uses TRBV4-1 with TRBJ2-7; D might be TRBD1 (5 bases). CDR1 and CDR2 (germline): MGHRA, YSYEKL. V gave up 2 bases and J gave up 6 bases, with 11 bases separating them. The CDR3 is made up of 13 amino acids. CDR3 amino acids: CASSQSLTGEQYF. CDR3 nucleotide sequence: TGCGCCAGCAGCCAATCACTTACAGGCGAGCAGTACTTC.

CDR3 bases: TGTGCCAGTAGTATGAAGTTAAGGAACTCTGGAAACACCATATATTTT. It translates to CASSMKLRNSGNTIYF. The V and J genes are TRBV19 and TRBJ1-3; no reliable D call. CDR1 and CDR2 (germline): LNHDA, SQIVND (reference sequence). This CDR3 has 16 amino acids. Trimming stripped 3 bases from V and 0 bases from J, with 12 bases between.

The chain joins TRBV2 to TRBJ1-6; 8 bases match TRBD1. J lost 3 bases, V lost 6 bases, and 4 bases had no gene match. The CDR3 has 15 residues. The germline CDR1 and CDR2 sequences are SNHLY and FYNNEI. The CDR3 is CASRTTGGYNSPLHF. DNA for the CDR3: TGTGCCAGCAGGACTACAGGGGGCTATAATTCACCCCTCCACTTT.

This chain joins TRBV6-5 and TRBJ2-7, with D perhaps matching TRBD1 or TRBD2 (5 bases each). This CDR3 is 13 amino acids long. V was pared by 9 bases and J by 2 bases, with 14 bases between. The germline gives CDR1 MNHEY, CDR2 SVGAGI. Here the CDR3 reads CASRIGGAYEQYF. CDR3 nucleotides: TGTGCCAGTCGAATTGGGGGTGCCTACGAGCAGTACTTC.